This T cell receptor (beta chain) was recovered during a study of molecular identifiers for immune sequencing clone quantification (dated by TCRdb to the late 2010s). Background for the entire study: For a replicate experiment, RNA from around 20,000 or 100,000 naive CD8 T cells was divided into five aliquots, of which four were sequenced. The study was a methods study using CD8 T cells to benchmark molecular-identifier clustering-based TCR repertoire sequencing (MIDCIRS) and TCR RNA copy counting.

The paper's findings and limits, for the study overall: The naive libraries included spiked-in Jurkat TCR RNA (approximately ten copies' worth), and this RNA is not part of the donor repertoire. Even against a background of 750,000 to 1,000,000 naive CD8 T cells, spiked-in Jurkat TCR RNA amounting to a single cell's worth was reported to be detectable. Highly expanded clone sizes could be underestimated because identical TCR molecules may share a barcode. In CMV-specific effector cells, clones with more than 20 RNA copies accounted for over 99% of molecules, whereas in naive cells such clones accounted for under 1%. When barcode sub-clustering was left out, chimeric consensus sequences inflated TCR diversity, with chimeras reaching as high as 47%. Modeling gave about three recovered TCR RNA copies per cell versus about 10 by digital PCR, implying about 30% capture efficiency.

Libraries of naive CD8 T cells were built from anywhere between roughly 20,000 and 1,100,000 sorted cells, with 10%, 30% or 50% of the purified RNA used. Naive CD8 T cells, defined as CD8+CD4-CCR7+CD45RA+, were FACS-sorted into RLT Plus buffer on a BD FACSAria II. To test detection sensitivity, Jurkat RNA equivalent to roughly nine TCR copies was spiked into samples of roughly 18,000-1,000,000 naive CD8 T cells. Enrichment of CD8 T cells was performed with RosetteSep CD8+ T Cell Enrichment Cocktail and Ficoll-Paque, after which ACK red cell lysis was carried out. The CDR3 holds 11 amino acids from the cysteine to the phenylalanine. Only the CDR3 DNA stays, 33 bases, in frame from base 1. From the germline V gene, CDR1 is LGHNA and CDR2 is YNFKEQ. This clonotype was recorded once. What antigen it recognizes has not been identified. A clone one base away is much larger, so this may be a read error. Library preparation was by PCR. TCRdb shows the sequencer as NextSeq 500. Bulk TCR libraries were generated as previously described, with the TCR primers listed in Table S5 used. The Qiagen AllPrep DNA/RNA kit was used to purify total RNA. Before any analysis, reads coming from multiple sequencing runs of the same library were combined into one pool. The study's processing was this. Only reads with exact TCR constant sequence were kept, trimmed to 150 nt, and grouped by their 12-nt molecular barcodes. Reads within each barcode group were sub-clustered using a 15% Levenshtein threshold, and quality-weighted consensus sequences were constructed for each RNA molecule. Non-functional sequences were filtered out, along with any lower-count sequence sitting one edit away from another sequence. On the basis of fitting two negative binomial distributions, barcode sub-clusters with fewer than 20% of the maximum read count were discarded. TCRdb's own reprocessing of the public reads used fastp at Q25 and MiXCR and kept productive beta chains. Each entry is one CDR3 protein sequence, shown with its most common DNA and genes. The V and J calls follow TCRdb's processing rather than the paper's. The table for this sample lists some 590,000 distinct CDR3 sequences; approximately 24% of them were counted only once. The ten largest clonotypes hold 0.7% to 0.95% of the sample.

Material: naive CD8+ T cells from blood, with Jurkat cell RNA spiked in. This sample's cell subset or site label indicates: FACS-sorted CD8+CD4-CCR7+CD45RA+ naive T cells. This sequence uses TRBV4-2 and TRBJ1-1; TRBD1 is perhaps the D gene, given 6 matching bases. The sequence was collected from a human donor in good health. Some libraries in this study had Jurkat cell RNA spiked in. The nucleotides read TGTGCCAGCAACCAAGAGGGGGTAGCTTTCTTT. Its coded protein is CASNQEGVAFF.